This T cell receptor (beta chain) was identified in a study of T-cell memory formation after mild COVID-19. Whole-study findings and limits: Pre-infection memory carried some responding clones, suggesting that cross-reactive memory joined. Mostly located in CM and EM were contracting CD4+ clones, with contracting CD8+ clones located in EMRA.

Per germline, CDR1 SNHLY and CDR2 FYNNEI. CDR3 length: 18 residues. Trimming removed 5 bases at V and 3 bases at J, with 22 bases between. Via MiXCR, TCRdb re-called the 5' RACE reads, giving one row per CDR3 protein. The data show around 130,000 distinct CDR3 sequences, approximately 15% seen once. Points on this clonotype: What it binds is unknown.

The sequenced material came from PBMCs or a T cell subset sorted from them (not recorded which). The chain couples TRBV2 to TRBJ2-2; TRBD2 might be the D (6 bases). This TCR was recovered from an adult woman who had mild COVID-19 (a few samples of this study predate the infection). Cell type and time point are not known. CDR3 nucleotides: TGTGCCAGCAGTCTACAGGATGATTGGGAGGAGGACACCGGGGAGCTGTTTTTT. Its protein is CASSLQDDWEEDTGELFF. Looking up the rest from reference TRBV2 and TRBJ2-2 gives the full variable domain: EPEVTQTPSHQVTQMGQEVILRCVPISNHLYFYWYRQILGQKVEFLVSFYNNEISEKSEIFDDQFSVERPDGSNFTLKIRSTKLEDSAMYFCASSLQDDWEEDTGELFFGEGSRLTVL.